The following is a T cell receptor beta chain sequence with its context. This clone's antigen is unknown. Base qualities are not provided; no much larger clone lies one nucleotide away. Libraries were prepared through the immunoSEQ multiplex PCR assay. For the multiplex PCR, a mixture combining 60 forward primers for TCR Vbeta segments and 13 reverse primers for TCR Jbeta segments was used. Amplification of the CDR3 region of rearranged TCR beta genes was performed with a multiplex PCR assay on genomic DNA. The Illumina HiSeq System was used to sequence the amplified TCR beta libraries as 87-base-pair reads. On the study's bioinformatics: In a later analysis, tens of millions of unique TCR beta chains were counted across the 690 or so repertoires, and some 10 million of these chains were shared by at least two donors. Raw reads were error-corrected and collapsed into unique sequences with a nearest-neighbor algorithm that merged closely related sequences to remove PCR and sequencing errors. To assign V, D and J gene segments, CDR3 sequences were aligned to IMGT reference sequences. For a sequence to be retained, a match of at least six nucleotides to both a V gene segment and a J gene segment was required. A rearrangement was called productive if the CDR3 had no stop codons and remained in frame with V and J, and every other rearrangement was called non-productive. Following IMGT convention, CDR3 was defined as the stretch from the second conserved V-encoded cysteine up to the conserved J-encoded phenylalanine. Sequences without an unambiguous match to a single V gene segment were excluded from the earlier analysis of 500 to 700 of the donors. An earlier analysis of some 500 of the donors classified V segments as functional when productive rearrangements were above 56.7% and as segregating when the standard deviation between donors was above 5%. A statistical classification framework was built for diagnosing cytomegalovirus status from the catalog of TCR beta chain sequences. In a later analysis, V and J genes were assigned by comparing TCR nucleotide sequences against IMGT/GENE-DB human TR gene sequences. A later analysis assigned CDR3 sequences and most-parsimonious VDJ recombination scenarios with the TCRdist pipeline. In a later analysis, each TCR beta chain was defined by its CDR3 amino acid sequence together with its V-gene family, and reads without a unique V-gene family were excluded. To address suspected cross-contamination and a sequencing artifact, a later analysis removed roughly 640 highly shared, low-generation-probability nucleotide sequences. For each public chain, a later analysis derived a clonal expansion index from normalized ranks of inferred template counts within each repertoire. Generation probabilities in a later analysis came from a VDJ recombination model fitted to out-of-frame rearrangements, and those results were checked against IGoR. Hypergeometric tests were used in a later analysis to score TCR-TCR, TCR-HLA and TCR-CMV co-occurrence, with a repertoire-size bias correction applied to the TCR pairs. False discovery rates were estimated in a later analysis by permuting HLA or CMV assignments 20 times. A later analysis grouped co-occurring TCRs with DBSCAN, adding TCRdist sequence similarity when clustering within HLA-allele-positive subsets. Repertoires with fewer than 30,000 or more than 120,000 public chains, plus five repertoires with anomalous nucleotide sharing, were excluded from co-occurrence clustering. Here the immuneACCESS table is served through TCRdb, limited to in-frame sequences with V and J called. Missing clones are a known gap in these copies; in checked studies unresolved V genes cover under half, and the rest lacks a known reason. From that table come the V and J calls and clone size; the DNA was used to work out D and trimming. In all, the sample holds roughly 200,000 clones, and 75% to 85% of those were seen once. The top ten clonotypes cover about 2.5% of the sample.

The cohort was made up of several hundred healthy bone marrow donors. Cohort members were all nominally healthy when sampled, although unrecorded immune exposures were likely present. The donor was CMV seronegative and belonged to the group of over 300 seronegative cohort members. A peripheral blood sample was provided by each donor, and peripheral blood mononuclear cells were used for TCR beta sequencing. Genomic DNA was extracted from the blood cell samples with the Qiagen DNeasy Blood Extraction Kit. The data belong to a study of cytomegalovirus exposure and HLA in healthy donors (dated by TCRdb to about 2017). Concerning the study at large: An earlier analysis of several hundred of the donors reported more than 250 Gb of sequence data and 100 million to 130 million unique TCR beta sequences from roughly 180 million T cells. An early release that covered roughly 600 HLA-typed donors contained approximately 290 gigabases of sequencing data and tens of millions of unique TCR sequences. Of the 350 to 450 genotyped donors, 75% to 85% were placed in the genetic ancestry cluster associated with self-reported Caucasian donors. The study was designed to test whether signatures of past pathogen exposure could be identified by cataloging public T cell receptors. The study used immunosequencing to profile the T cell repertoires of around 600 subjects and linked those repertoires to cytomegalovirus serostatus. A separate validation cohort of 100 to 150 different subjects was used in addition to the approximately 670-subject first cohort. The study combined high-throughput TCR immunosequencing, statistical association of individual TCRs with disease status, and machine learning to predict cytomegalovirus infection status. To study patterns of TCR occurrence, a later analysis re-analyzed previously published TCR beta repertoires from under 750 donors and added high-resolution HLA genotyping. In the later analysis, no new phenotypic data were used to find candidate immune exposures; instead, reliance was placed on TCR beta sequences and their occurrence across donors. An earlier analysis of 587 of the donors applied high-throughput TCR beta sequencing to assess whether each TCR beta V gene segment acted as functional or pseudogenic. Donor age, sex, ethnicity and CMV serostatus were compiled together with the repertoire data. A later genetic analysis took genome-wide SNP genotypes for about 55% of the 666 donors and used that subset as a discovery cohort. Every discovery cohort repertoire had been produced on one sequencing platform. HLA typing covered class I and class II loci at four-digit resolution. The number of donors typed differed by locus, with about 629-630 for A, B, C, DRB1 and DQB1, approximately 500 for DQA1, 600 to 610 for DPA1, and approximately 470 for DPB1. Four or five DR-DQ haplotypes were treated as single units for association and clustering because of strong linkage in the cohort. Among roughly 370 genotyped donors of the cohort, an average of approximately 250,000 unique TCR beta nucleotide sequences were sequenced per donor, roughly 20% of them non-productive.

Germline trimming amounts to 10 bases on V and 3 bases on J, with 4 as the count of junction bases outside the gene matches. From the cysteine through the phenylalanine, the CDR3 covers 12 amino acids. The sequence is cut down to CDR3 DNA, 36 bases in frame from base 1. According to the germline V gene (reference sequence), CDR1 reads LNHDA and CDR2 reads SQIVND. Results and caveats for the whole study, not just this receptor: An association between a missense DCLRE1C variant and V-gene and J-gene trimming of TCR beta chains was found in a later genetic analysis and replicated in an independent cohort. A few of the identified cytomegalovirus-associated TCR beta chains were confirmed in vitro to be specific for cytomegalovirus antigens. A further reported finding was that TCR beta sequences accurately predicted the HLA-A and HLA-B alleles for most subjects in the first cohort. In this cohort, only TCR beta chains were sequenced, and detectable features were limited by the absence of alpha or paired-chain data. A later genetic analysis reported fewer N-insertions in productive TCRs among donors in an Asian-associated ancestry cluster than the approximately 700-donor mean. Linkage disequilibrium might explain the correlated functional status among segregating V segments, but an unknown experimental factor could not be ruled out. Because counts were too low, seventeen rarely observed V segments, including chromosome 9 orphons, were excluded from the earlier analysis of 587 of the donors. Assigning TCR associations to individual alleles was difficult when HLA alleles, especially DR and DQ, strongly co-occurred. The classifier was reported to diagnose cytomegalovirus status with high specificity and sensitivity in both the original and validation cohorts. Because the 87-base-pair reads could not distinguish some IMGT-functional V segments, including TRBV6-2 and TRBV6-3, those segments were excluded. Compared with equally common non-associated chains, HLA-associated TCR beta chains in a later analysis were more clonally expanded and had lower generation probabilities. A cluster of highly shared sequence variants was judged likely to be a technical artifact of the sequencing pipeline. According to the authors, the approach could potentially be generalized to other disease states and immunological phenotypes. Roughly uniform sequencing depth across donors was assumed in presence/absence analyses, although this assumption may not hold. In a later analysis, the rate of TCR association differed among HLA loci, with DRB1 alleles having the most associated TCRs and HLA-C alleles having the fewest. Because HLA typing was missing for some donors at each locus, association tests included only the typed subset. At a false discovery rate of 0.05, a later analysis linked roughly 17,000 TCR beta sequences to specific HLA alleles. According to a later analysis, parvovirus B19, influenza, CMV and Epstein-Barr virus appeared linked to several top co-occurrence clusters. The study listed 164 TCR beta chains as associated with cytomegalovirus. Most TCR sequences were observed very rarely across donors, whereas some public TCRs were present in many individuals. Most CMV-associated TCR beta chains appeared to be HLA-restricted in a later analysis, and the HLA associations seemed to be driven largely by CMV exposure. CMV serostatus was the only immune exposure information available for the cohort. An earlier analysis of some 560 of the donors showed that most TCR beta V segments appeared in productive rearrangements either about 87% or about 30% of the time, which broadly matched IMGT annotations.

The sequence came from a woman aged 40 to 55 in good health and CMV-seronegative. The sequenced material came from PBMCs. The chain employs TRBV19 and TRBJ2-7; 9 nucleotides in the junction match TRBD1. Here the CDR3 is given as CATGTGYYEQYF. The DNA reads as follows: TGTGCCACCGGGACAGGGTACTACGAGCAGTACTTC.